The following is a TCR beta chain sequence with its context. No antigen is known for it. Base-call qualities are not available, and no considerably larger clone is one nucleotide away. The data originate from a study of shared clonotypes between healthy human individuals (dated by TCRdb to between 2020 and 2021). Regarding the complete study: The cohort included three men and two women between 18 and 49 years of age. Per donor, three plates each were used for CD4 naive and CD4 memory, two for CD8 naive, and one for CD8 memory. To estimate repertoire size and how much clonotype sharing occurs between individuals, the study deeply sequenced the blood TCR repertoires of roughly 5 healthy adults. Libraries were prepared and TCR repertoires were sequenced by different laboratories using diverse techniques, in order to increase sequencing depth and limit assay-specific biases. Leukapheresis yielded between about 0.94 and 9.5 billion PBMCs per donor. Study-wide findings and limitations: Compared with non-shared clonotypes, clonotypes shared by all four sorted-subset donors had higher generation probabilities. Incomplete sequencing was indicated by rarefaction of sorted-subset datasets, despite the large sequencing depth. Sharing across a handful of donors was observed for around 5% of naive CD4, over 3% of naive CD8, roughly 2.4% of memory CD4, and about 0.4% of memory CD8 clonotypes. Because the study included a small number of donors, the genetic and exposure-history diversity represented was limited. Only blood was sampled, and tissue TCR repertoires likely differ from those in blood. Based on pairwise subsampling, the degree of clonotype sharing among donors was expected to be affected by sequencing depth. Estimated clonotype richness was generally larger for naive than for memory subsets.

Healthy HIV-negative adults with no recently reported acute infections or vaccinations were included as donors. Every donor was a Caucasian adult residing in Nashville, Tennessee, USA. CD4+ T cells were enriched through magnetic negative selection, after which naive cells were positively selected on CD45RA and the remaining negative fraction served as the memory subset. After blood collection by leukapheresis, PBMCs were isolated using Ficoll-Histopaque density gradient centrifugation and then cryopreserved in the vapor phase of liquid nitrogen. Purity and quantity of every magnetically sorted T cell population were checked by analytical flow cytometry. From each sorted fraction, genomic DNA was isolated and quantified by UV absorbance on a Nanodrop 2000c. TCR CDR3 regions were amplified from genomic DNA by multiplex PCR using the deep immunoSEQ assay. Extracted genomic DNA from each cell subset was distributed evenly across all wells of several immunoSEQ 96-well plates, and each plate was treated as a replicate. For sorted subsets, 150 to 250 ng genomic DNA, equal to tens of thousands of T cell genomes, was loaded into each replicate PCR. Purified libraries were quantified with a Qubit 3.0 fluorometer, sized on a Bioanalyzer 2100, and re-quantified with the KAPA Library Quantification kit. A separate single-read 150-cycle Illumina NextSeq 550 flow cell was used to sequence each immunoSEQ 96-well plate. The original methods were these. Because the immunoSEQ output included only junctional sequences and no quality scores, the filtering could not be the same as the filtering used for full-length reads. Sequences were annotated with PyIR, a Python wrapper for IgBLAST v1.9, using IMGT germline references to assign V/J genes and CDR3. Reads were filtered out if the reads had weak V/J assignments (E-value above 1e-6), no CDR3, stop codons, out-of-frame junctions, or ambiguous translated residues. V3J clonotypes were defined as sequences sharing an identical inferred V gene, J gene, and CDR3 amino acid sequence. Percentage overlap between repertoires was calculated by dividing the number of shared unique clonotypes by the size of the smaller repertoire. Richness of each repertoire was evaluated using RTK rarefaction, the Chao1 estimator, and Recon v2.1 estimates of unobserved clonotypes. For all TCRbeta clonotypes obtained by the gDNA method from a few donors, generation probabilities were computed with OLGA. TCRdb holds this immuneACCESS table with in-frame rearrangements only. Some clones are missing; in checked studies, unresolved V genes explain under half, and the rest has no known cause. For V, J and clone size, that table is used; D and trimming come from the DNA. Here the sample has over 1.5 million clones; approximately 98% occur a single time. The ten largest account for about 0.45% of the sample.

There are 18 amino acids in the CDR3, from cysteine to phenylalanine inclusive. CDR3 DNA is the only sequence kept; it has 54 bases, read in frame from the first base. The germline V gene gives CDR1 as SGHTA and CDR2 as FQGNSA. The germline V end is reduced by 3 bases and the J end by 3 bases; junction bases left unmatched: 8. The source of this sequence is a young man in good health. The receptor chain draws on TRBV7-2 and TRBJ2-3, and TRBD2 aligns with 14 junction nucleotides. Sequenced material: naive CD4+ T cells sorted from blood. Per the publication, the cell subset or site label means: CD45RA+ positively selected. CDR3 reads: CASSFKTTSGRATDTQYF. The bases are TGTGCCAGCAGCTTTAAAACGACTAGCGGGAGGGCAACAGATACGCAGTATTTT.